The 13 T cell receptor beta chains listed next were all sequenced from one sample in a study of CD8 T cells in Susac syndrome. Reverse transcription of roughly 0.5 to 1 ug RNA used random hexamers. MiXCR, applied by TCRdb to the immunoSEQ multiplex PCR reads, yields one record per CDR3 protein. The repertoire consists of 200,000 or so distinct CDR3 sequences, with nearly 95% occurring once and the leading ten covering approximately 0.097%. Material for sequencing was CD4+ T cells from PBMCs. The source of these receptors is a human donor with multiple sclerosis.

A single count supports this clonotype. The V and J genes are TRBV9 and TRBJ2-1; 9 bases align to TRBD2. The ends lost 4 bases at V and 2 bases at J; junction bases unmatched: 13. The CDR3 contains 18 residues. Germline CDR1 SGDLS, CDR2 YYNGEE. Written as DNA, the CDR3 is TGTGCCAGCAGCAGGGGTCCCCATAGCGGGAGTCCCTACAATGAGCAGTTCTTC. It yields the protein CASSRGPHSGSPYNEQFF.

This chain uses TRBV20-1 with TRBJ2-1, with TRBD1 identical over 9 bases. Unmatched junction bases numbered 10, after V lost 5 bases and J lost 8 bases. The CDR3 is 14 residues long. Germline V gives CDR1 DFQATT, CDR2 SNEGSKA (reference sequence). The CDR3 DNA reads TGCAGTGCTGCCGGGACAGGGAGAGGCGATGAGCAGTTCTTC. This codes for CSAAGTGRGDEQFF.

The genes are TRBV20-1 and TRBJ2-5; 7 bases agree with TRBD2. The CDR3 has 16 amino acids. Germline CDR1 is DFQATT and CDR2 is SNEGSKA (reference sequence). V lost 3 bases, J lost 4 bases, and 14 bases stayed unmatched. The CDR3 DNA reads TGCAGTGCTAGCGAACCACTTACTGCGGGGGTAGAGACCCAGTACTTC. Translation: CSASEPLTAGVETQYF.

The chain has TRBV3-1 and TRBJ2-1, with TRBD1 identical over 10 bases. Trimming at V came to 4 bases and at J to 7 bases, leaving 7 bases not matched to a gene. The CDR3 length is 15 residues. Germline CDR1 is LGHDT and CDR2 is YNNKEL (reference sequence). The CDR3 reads CASSPGTGVRNEQFF. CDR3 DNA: TGTGCCAGCAGCCCCGGGACAGGGGTAAGGAATGAGCAGTTCTTC.

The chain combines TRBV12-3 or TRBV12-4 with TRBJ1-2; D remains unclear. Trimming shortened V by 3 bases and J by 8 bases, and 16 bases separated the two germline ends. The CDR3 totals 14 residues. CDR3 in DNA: TGTGCCAGCAGTTTGTCAGCTCTGGGTTCGGGCTACACCTTC. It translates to CASSLSALGSGYTF.

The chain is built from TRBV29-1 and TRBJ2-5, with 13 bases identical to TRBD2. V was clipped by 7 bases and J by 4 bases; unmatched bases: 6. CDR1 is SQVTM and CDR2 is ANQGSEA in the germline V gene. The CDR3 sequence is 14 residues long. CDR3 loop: CSGGTSGASETQYF. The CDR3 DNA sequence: TGCAGCGGAGGGACTAGCGGGGCGTCAGAGACCCAGTACTTC.

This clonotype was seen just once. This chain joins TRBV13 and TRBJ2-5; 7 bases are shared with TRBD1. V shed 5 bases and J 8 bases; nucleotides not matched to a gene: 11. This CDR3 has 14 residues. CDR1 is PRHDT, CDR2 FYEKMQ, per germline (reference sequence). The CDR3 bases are TGTGCCAGCAGCAGACAGGGTCTGGGGTATACCCAGTACTTC. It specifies CASSRQGLGYTQYF.

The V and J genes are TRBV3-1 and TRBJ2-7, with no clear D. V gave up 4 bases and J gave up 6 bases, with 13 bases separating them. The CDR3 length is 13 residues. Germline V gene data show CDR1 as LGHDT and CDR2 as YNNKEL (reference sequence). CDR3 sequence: CASSRAPSSEQYF. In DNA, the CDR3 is TGTGCCAGCAGCCGGGCCCCCTCGAGCGAGCAGTACTTC.

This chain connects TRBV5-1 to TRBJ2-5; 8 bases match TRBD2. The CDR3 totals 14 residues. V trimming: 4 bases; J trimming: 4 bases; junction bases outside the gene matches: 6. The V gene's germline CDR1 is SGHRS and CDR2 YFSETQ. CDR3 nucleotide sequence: TGCGCCAGCAGCCGAGGACGGGGGGGAGAGACCCAGTACTTC. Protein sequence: CASSRGRGGETQYF.

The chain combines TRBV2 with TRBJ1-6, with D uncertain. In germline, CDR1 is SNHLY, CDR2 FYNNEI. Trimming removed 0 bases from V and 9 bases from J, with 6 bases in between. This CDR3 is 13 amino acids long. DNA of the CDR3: TGTGCCAGCAGTGAAGCAACCGGTTCACCCCTCCACTTT. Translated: CASSEATGSPLHF.

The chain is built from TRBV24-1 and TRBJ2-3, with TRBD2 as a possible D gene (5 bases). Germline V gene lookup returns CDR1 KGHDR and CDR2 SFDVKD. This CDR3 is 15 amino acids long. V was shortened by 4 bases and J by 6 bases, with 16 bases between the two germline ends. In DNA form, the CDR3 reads TGTGCCACCAGTGAACGGAAGCGGTCGCCGGATACGCAGTATTTT. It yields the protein CATSERKRSPDTQYF.

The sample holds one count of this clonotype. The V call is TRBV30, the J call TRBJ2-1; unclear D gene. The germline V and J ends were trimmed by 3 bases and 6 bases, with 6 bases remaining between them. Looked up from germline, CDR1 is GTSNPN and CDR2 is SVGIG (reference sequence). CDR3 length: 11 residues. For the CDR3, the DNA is TGTGCCTGGAGGGAGTTCAATGAGCAGTTCTTC. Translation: CAWREFNEQFF.

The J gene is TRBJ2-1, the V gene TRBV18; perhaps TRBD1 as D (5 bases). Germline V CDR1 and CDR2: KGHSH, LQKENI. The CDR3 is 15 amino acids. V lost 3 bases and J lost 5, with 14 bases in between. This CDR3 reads CASSPPPGRDNEQFF. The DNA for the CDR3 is TGTGCCAGCTCACCCCCCCCCGGCAGGGACAATGAGCAGTTCTTC.